This is a list of T cell receptor beta chains from one sample in a study of T and B cells in COVID-19 patients. A single record per CDR3 protein comes from TCRdb applying MiXCR to the multiplex PCR reads. The sample lists more than 5,500 distinct CDR3 sequences; more than 25% were seen once. Source material: blood. The receptors come from a human donor who had recovered from COVID-19. Both conserved end residues are part of each CDR3. D genes are given only for firm matches. Only some rows state a clone size, as once, few, many or a class for expanded clones.

D | J | size | V | DNA | CDR3
TRBD1 | TRBJ2-1 | medium-sized | TRBV29-1 | TGCAGCGTTCCGACAGGGCCCCATGAGCAGTTCTTC | CSVPTGPHEQFF
- | TRBJ2-5 | once | TRBV20-1 | TGCAGTGGTGCGAGGGTCGGACAGGAGACCCAGTACTTC | CSGARVGQETQYF
- | TRBJ1-3 | - | TRBV7-4 | TGTGCCAGCAGCTTAAATTGGGAGCTCTCTGGAAACACCATATATTTT | CASSLNWELSGNTIYF
TRBD2 | TRBJ2-7 | - | TRBV12-3/TRBV12-4 | TGTGCCAGCAGCCGGACTCGGGGGGGGGGTTACGAGCAGTACTTC | CASSRTRGGGYEQYF
- | TRBJ1-2 | few | TRBV6-2/TRBV6-3 | TGTGCCAGCAGTGACACAGGTGTCCTCAACTATGGCTACACCTTC | CASSDTGVLNYGYTF
- | TRBJ2-5 | medium-sized | TRBV4-3 | TGCGCCAGCAGCCAAGATGGCCGCCGGGGGGCAGGTGAGACCCAGTACTTC | CASSQDGRRGAGETQYF
TRBD1 | TRBJ1-4 | - | TRBV5-1 | TGCGCCAGCAGCTGGACAGGGGGCTTGGATAGTGAAAAACTGTTTTTT | CASSWTGGLDSEKLFF
- | TRBJ2-1 | few | TRBV10-3 | TGTGCCATCAGCAAGGGGCAGGGAAACAATGAGCAGTTCTTC | CAISKGQGNNEQFF
- | TRBJ2-7 | - | TRBV7-4 | TGTGCCAGCAGCTTAGGCTGCTACGAGCAGTACTTC | CASSLGCYEQYF
TRBD2 | TRBJ2-2 | - | TRBV5-1 | TGCGCCAGCAGCTTAGCGGGGGGGCTCCCCGGGGAGCTGTTTTTT | CASSLAGGLPGELFF
TRBD1 | TRBJ1-6 | few | TRBV5-6 | TGTGCCAGCAGCTCAGGGGGGGCAGGTAATTCACCCCTCCACTTT | CASSSGGAGNSPLHF
TRBD1 | TRBJ1-4 | - | TRBV18 | TGTGCCAGCTCACCACCCGGACAGGGGAGTGAAAAACTGTTTTTT | CASSPPGQGSEKLFF
TRBD2 | TRBJ2-7 | - | TRBV5-4 | TGTGCCAGCAGCTTGGAGCGGGGGCCATTTTACGAGCAGTACTTC | CASSLERGPFYEQYF
- | TRBJ2-3 | few | TRBV6-5 | TGTGCCAGCAGCATCGGACGAGGTAGCACAGATACGCAGTATTTT | CASSIGRGSTDTQYF
- | TRBJ1-1 | few | TRBV18 | TGTGCCAGCTCAAAGAACACTGAAGCTTTCTTT | CASSKNTEAFF
- | TRBJ2-1 | - | TRBV5-1 | TGCGCCAGCAGCTTGGACGGGGGTCTGTGGAATGAGCAGTTCTTC | CASSLDGGLWNEQFF
TRBD2 | TRBJ2-3 | - | TRBV18 | TGTGCCAGCTCACCCTTCGGACTAGCGGGGGTGTGGGATACGCAGTATTTT | CASSPFGLAGVWDTQYF
- | TRBJ2-7 | medium-sized | TRBV27 | TGTGCCAGCAGTCTCCAAGCGGTGTTGCCCCGGCACGAGCAGTACTTC | CASSLQAVLPRHEQYF
- | TRBJ2-2 | medium-sized | TRBV19 | TGTGCCAGTAGTATCCAGGTGAACACCGGGGAGCTGTTTTTT | CASSIQVNTGELFF
- | TRBJ2-3 | - | TRBV7-3 | TGTGCCAGCAGCTCCGTAATGACAGATACGCAGTATTTT | CASSSVMTDTQYF
TRBD1 | TRBJ2-1 | - | TRBV6-2/TRBV6-3 | TGTGCCAGCAAGAGGGGGCCCATGGATCAGTTCTTC | CASKRGPMDQFF
TRBD1 | TRBJ1-5 | - | TRBV5-6 | TGTGCCAGCAGCTCATTGGGCGGACAGGGTGGGCAGCCCCAGCATTTT | CASSSLGGQGGQPQHF
TRBD2 | TRBJ2-1 | medium-sized | TRBV13 | TGTGCCAGCAGCTCAGGACTAGCGGGCCTTTCCTACAATGAGCAGTTCTTC | CASSSGLAGLSYNEQFF
- | TRBJ2-2 | - | TRBV7-9 | TGTGCCAGCAGCTTAGCCGGATCCGGGGAGCTGTTTTTT | CASSLAGSGELFF
- | TRBJ2-2 | - | TRBV19 | TGTGCCAGTAGTAGTACCGGGACGAACACCGGGGAGCTGTTTTTT | CASSSTGTNTGELFF